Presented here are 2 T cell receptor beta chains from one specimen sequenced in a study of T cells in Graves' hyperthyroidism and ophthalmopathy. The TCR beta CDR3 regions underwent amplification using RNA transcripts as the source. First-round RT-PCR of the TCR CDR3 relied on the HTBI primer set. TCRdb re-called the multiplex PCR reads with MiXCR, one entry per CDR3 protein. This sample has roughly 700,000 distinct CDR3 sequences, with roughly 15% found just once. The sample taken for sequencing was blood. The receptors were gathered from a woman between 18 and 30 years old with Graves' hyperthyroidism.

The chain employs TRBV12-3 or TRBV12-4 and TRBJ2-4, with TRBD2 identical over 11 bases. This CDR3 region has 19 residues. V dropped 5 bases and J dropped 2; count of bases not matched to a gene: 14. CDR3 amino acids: CASSPLTSGNSESKNIQYF. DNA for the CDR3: TGTGCCAGCAGTCCCTTGACTAGCGGGAATTCAGAGTCCAAAAACATTCAGTACTTC.

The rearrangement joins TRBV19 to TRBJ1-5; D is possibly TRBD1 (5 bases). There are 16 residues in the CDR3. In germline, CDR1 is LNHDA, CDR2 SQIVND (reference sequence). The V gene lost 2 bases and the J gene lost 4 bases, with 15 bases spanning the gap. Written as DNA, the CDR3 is TGTGCCAGTAGTATACGGGGGTCGGGGCTTAATCAGCCCCAGCATTTT. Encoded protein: CASSIRGSGLNQPQHF. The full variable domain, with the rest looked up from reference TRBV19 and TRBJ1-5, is DGGITQSPKYLFRKEGQNVTLSCEQNLNHDAMYWYRQDPGQGLRLIYYSQIVNDFQKGDIAEGYSVSREKKESFPLTVTSAQKNPTAFYLCASSIRGSGLNQPQHFGDGTRLSIL.